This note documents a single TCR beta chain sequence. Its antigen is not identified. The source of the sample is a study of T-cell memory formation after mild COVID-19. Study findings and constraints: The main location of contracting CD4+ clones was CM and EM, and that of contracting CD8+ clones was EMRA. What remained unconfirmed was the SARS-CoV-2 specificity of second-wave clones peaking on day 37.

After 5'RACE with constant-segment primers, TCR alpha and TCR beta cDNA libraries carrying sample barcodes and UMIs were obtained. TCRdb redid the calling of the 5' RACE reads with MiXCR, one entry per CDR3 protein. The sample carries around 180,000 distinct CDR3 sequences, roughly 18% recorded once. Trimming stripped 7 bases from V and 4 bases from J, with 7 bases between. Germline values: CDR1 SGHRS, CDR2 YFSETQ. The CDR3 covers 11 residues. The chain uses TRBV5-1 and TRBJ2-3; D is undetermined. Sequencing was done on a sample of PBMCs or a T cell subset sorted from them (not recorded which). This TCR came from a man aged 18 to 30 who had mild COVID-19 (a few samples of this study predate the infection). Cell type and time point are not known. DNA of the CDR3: TGCGCCAGCCACGGGTCAGATACGCAGTATTTT. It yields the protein CASHGSDTQYF.